Each of the 12 T cell receptor beta chains below was sequenced from the same sample in a study of immune heterogeneity within non-small cell lung tumors. As template, the study used bulk tumor genomic DNA at approximately 610 ng per sample. The authors collected several far-apart biopsies from each primary tumor during surgery. The study enrolled patients with untreated, newly diagnosed non-small cell lung cancer who underwent curative surgery. For the TCR beta CDR3, multiplex PCR with 32 V and 13 J primers performed the amplification. TCRdb re-derived calls from the multiplex PCR reads in MiXCR, one entry per CDR3 protein. The data hold approximately 6,300 distinct CDR3 sequences, with 20% to 25% observed a single time. Sample: lung tumor tissue. The origin of the receptors is a female donor with non-small cell lung cancer.

The chain couples TRBV6-1 to TRBJ2-2; D is perhaps TRBD2 (5 bases). The V gene's germline CDR1 is MNHNS and CDR2 SASEGT. The CDR3 runs 13 residues. Deletions cut 2 bases from V and 6 bases from J, with 7 bases between. The CDR3 sequence: CASSEREAGELFF. The DNA of the CDR3 is TGTGCCAGCAGTGAACGGGAAGCCGGGGAGCTGTTTTTT.

This clonotype has just a few counts. The rearrangement joins TRBV29-1 to TRBJ2-3; D not certain. CDR3 length: 11 amino acids. V was pared by 7 bases and J by 3 bases, with 8 bases between. CDR1 and CDR2 (germline): SQVTM, ANQGSEA. CDR3 loop: CSGGGTDTQYF. CDR3 DNA: TGCAGCGGGGGTGGGACAGATACGCAGTATTTT.

This clonotype appeared a single time. One base away lies a much larger clone, so this may be a sequencing read error. The chain is built from TRBV18 and TRBJ2-2, with 8 bases that match TRBD1. CDR1 and CDR2 from the germline V gene are KGHSH and LQKENI. The CDR3 contains 15 residues. CDR3 sequence: CVSSLDRGQSGELFF. The CDR3 region has the DNA TGTGTCAGCTCACTCGACAGGGGACAGTCCGGGGAGCTGTTTTTT.

This clonotype was found a few times. The chain has TRBV3-1 and TRBJ2-3, with 10 bases matching TRBD2. The CDR3 is 14 amino acids. V gave up 1 base and J gave up 7 bases; unmatched junction bases: 2. The V gene's germline CDR1 is LGHDT and CDR2 YNNKEL (reference sequence). The CDR3 region has the DNA TGTGCCAGCAGCCAAGTTAGCGGGAGGAATACGCAGTATTTT. Amino acids: CASSQVSGRNTQYF.

By share, this clonotype ranks as medium-sized. This chain connects TRBV6-1 to TRBJ2-1, with 9 nucleotides matching TRBD1. Germline values: CDR1 MNHNS, CDR2 SASEGT. V was pared by 5 bases and J by 4 bases, with 9 bases of the junction left unmatched. The CDR3 length is 16 residues. The CDR3 DNA reads as TGTGCCAGCAGTTTCCTGGGACAGGGAAGTTACAATGAGCAGTTCTTC. Translation gives CASSFLGQGSYNEQFF.

The J gene is TRBJ1-2, the V gene TRBV14, with TRBD1 as a possible D gene (5 bases). CDR3 length: 13 amino acids. Germline V gene data show CDR1 as SGHDN and CDR2 as FVKESK. V was cut by 2 bases and J by 7 bases, with 11 bases left in between. CDR3 sequence: CASSQIRTSGYTF. CDR3 coding DNA: TGTGCCAGCAGCCAAATTCGGACATCTGGCTACACCTTC.

With respect to this clonotype: A much more abundant neighbour one base away suggests this may be a read error. The chain is built from TRBV30 and TRBJ2-1, with D possibly matching TRBD2 (6 bases). The CDR3 spans 16 residues. From germline, CDR1 is GTSNPN and CDR2 SVGIG (reference sequence). V lost 0 bases and J lost 2, with 14 bases in between. CDR3 in amino acids: CAWSVLRGLTYNEQFF. CDR3 DNA: TGTGCCTGGAGTGTACTTCGGGGGTTAACCTACAATGAGCAGTTCTTC.

With respect to this clonotype: One junction end disagrees with the germline gene, perhaps due to a read error. The chain combines TRBV6-1 with TRBJ2-1; TRBD1 matches 8 bases. In germline, CDR1 is MNHNS, CDR2 SASEGT. CDR3 size: 16 residues. For the CDR3, the DNA is TGTCCCAGCAGTGTGGGGCAGGGGGCGAACTACAATGAGCAGTTCTTC. This codes for CPSSVGQGANYNEQFF.

The V and J genes are TRBV9 and TRBJ2-1; 8 nucleotides line up with TRBD1. Unmatched junction bases numbered 13, after V lost 4 bases and J lost 1 base. The germline V gene has CDR1 SGDLS and CDR2 YYNGEE. The CDR3 is made up of 18 amino acids. The CDR3 DNA reads TGTGCCAGCAGCCCGACAGGGGTGATTTATGGGTCCTACAATGAGCAGTTCTTC. Translated, it gives CASSPTGVIYGSYNEQFF.

Concerning this clonotype: One junction end does not reproduce the germline sequence, and a read error may be involved. The V gene is TRBV28, the J gene TRBJ2-7; maybe TRBD1 (5 bases). From germline, CDR1 is MDHEN and CDR2 SYDVKM. The CDR3 runs 14 residues. The CDR3 DNA reads as TGTGCCAGCAGTCCCCGGCAGGGCCGCTACAAGCAGTACTTC. It is translated as CASSPRQGRYKQYF.

This clonotype has just a few counts. The chain couples TRBV19 to TRBJ1-5, with TRBD1 matching 12 bases. Losses at the gene ends were 5 bases for V and 6 bases for J; bases not matched to a gene: 8. Germline lookup yields CDR1 LNHDA and CDR2 SQIVND (reference sequence). The CDR3 is 16 amino acids. This CDR3 is CASSVGTGGMSQPQHF. CDR3 bases: TGTGCCAGTAGTGTCGGGACAGGGGGCATGAGTCAGCCCCAGCATTTT.

In this sample, this clonotype turned up a few times. V and J are TRBV6-6 and TRBJ2-1; D is perhaps TRBD1 (6 bases). V was trimmed by 2 bases and J by 2 bases, leaving 13 bases between them. The germline CDR1 and CDR2 sequences are MNHNY and SVGAGI (reference sequence). This CDR3 region has 16 residues. CDR3 sequence: CASSYSDRSPYNEQFF. CDR3 coding DNA: TGTGCCAGCAGTTACAGTGACAGGTCCCCCTACAATGAGCAGTTCTTC.